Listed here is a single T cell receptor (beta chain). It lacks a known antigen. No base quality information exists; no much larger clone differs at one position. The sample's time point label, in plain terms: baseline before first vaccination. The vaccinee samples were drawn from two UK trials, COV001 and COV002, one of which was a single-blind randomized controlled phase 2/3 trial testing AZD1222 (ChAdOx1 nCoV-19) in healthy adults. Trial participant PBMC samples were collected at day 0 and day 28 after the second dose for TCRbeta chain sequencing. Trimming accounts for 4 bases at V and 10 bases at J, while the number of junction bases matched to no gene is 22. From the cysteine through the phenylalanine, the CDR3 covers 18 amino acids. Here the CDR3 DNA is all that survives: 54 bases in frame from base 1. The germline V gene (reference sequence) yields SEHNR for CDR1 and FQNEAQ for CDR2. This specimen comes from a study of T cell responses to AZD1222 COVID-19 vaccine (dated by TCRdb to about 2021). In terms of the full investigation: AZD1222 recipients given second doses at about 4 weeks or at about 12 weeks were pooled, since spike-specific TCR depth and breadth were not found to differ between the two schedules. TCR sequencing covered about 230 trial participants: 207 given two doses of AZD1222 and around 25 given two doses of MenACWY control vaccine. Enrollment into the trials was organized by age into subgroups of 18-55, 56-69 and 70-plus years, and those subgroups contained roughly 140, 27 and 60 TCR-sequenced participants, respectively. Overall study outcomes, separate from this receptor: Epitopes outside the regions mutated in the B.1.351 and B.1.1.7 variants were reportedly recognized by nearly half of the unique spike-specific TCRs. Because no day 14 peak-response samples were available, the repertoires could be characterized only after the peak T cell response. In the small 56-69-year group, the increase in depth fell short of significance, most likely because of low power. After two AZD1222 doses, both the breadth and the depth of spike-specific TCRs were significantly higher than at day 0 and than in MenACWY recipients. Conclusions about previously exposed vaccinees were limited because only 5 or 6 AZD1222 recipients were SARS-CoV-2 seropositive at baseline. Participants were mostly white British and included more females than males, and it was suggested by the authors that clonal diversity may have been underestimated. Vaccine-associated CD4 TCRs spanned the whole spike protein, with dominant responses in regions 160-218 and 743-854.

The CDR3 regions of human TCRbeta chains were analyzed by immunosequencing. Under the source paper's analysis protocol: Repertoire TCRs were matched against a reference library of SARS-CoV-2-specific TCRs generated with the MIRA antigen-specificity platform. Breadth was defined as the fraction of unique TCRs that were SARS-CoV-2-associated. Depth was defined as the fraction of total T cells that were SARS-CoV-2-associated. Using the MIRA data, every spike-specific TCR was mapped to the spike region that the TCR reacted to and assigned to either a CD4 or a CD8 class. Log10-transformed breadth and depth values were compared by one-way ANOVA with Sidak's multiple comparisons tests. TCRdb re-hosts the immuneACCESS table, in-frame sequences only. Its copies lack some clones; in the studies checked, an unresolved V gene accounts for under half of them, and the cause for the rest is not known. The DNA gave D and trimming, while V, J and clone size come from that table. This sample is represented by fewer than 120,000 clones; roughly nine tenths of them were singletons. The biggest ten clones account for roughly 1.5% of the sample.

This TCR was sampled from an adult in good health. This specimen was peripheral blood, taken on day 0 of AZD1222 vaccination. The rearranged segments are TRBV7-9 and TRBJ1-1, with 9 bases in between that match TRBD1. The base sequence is TGTGCCAGCAGCTCCCAACAGGGGGCGTCGTTTTATGTCGGTCGAGCTTTCTTT. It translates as CASSSQQGASFYVGRAFF.